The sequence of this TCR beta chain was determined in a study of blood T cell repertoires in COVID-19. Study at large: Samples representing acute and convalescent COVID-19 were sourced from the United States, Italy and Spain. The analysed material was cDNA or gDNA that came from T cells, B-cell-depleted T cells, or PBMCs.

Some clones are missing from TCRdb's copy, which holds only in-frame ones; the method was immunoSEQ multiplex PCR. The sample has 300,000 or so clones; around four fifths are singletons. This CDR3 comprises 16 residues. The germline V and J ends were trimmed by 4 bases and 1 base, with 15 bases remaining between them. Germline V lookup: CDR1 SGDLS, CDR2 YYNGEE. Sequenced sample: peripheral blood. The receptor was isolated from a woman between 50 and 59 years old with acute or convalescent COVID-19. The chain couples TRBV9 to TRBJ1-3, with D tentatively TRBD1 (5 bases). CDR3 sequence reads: CASSSPPGGSGNTIYF. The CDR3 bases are TGTGCCAGCAGCTCACCCCCGGGGGGGTCTGGAAACACCATATATTTT.